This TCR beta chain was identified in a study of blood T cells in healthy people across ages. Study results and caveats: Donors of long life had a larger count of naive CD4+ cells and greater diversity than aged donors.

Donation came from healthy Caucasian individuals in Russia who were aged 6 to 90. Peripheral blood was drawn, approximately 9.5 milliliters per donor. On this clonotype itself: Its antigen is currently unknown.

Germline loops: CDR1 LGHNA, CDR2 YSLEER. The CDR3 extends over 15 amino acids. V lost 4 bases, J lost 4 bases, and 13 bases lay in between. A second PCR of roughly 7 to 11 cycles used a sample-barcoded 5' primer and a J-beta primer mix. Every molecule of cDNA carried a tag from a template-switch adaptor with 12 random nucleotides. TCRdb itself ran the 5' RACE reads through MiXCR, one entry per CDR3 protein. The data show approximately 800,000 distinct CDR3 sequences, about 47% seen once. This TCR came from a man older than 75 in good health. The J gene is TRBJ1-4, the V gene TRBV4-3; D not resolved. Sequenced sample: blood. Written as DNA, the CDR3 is TGCGCCAGCAGCCTCCAGCTTGCGGGTAATGAAAAACTGTTTTTT. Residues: CASSLQLAGNEKLFF.